The 21 T cell receptor beta chains in this list originate from one sample, sequenced in a study of tumor-infiltrating lymphocytes in primary liver carcinoma. From unsorted bulk tissue weighing about 18-30 mg, DNA and RNA were co-extracted. TCR beta cDNA was made from roughly 450 ng total RNA with a constant-region primer. Investigators got TCR beta libraries out of three nested multiplex PCR rounds, done with slightly modified ARM-PCR. TRBV1-TRBV30 forward primers and a C-beta reverse primer were used in the first two PCR rounds, which each ran for nine to ten cycles. TCRdb redid the calling of the multiplex PCR reads with MiXCR, one entry per CDR3 protein. This sample has under 50,000 distinct CDR3 sequences, with just over 70% found just once. Sequencing used liver tumor tissue from sampling region 5. Subset indicated: tumor region T5, tumor centre. The source is a man aged 40-50 years with primary liver carcinoma and hepatitis B virus infection.

As for this clonotype: A read error may produce the germline difference seen at one junction end. The V gene is TRBV5-4, the J gene TRBJ2-3; D is perhaps TRBD1 (5 bases). The V gene's germline CDR1 is SGHNT and CDR2 YYREEE (reference sequence). The CDR3 has 16 residues. The DNA for the CDR3 is TGTGCCAGCAGCTTACGGGTCTCAGATGGGGCATATACGGAGTATTTT. It yields the protein CASSLRVSDGAYTEYF.

This clonotype has just a few counts. The chain recombines TRBV28 with TRBJ1-3; D is possibly TRBD1 (5 bases). Germline V CDR1 and CDR2: MDHEN, SYDVKM. Deletions cut 5 bases from V and 0 bases from J, with 11 bases between. The CDR3 covers 15 residues. The CDR3 DNA reads TGTGCCAGCAGTCTCACAGGTCTCTCTGGAAACACCATATATTTT. This translates into CASSLTGLSGNTIYF.

The chain links TRBV5-6 to TRBJ2-3; 10 bases fit TRBD2. The junction had 26 bases not matched to a gene; V was cut back by 3 bases and J by 1 base. CDR1 is SGHDT and CDR2 is YYEEEE in the germline V gene. CDR3 length: 23 amino acids. The CDR3 protein is CASSSIPWTSRSGRGRGTDTQYF. CDR3 nucleotide sequence: TGTGCCAGCAGCTCCATCCCCTGGACATCTCGCAGCGGGAGGGGTAGGGGCACAGATACGCAGTATTTT.

In regard to this clonotype: The junction departs from germline at one end; a sequencing error may be responsible. This chain joins TRBV6-1 and TRBJ2-3; D is ambiguous. The CDR3 length is 13 residues. CDR1 and CDR2 from the germline V gene are MNHNS and SASEGT. The CDR3: CAGSDLSTDTQYF. CDR3 DNA: TGTGCCGGCAGTGATCTCTCCACAGATACGCAGTATTTT.

This clonotype occurred once. V gene TRBV12-3 or TRBV12-4 combines with J gene TRBJ2-1, with D perhaps matching TRBD2 (6 bases). The CDR3 runs 14 residues. V shed 6 bases and J shed 13 bases, with 22 bases lying between them. The CDR3 DNA is TGTGCCAGCAGCCTAAGACTAGATGTCGAAGATCAGTTCTTC. It specifies CASSLRLDVEDQFF.

Concerning this clonotype: The junction does not match germline at one end; this may be a read error. The rearrangement uses TRBV6-5 and TRBJ2-1, with 8 bases identical to TRBD2. In germline, CDR1 is MNHEY, CDR2 SVGAGI. The CDR3 runs 15 residues. CDR3 loop: CGSRYGLAGHNEQFF. CDR3 coding DNA: TGCGGCAGCAGATATGGATTAGCGGGGCACAATGAGCAGTTCTTC.

In its sample, this clonotype was seen once. This chain connects TRBV4-1 to TRBJ2-7; 9 positions agree with TRBD2. Germline trimming cut 2 bases from V and 7 bases from J; bases unmatched to any gene: 15. The CDR3 covers 17 residues. Germline V CDR1 and CDR2: MGHRA, YSYEKL. CDR3 DNA: TGCGCCAGCAGCCAACTGGGAGAAAGTAGCGGGAGCTATGAGCAGTACTTC. Translating it yields CASSQLGESSGSYEQYF.

Remarks on this clonotype: A junction end diverges from the germline sequence, so it may reflect a read error. The CDR3 here is CTSRTNTGELFF. The DNA for the CDR3 is TGCACCAGCCGTACGAACACCGGGGAGCTGTTCTTT. The chain uses TRBV10-1 and TRBJ2-2; weak D call: TRBD2 (5 bases). The CDR3 runs 12 residues. In germline, CDR1 is WNHNN, CDR2 SYGVQD (reference sequence).

This clonotype was found a few times. Relative to the germline gene, one junction end is altered; a read error may explain this. The gene calls are TRBV10-3 and TRBJ2-1, with D possibly matching TRBD2 (7 bases). The germline CDR1 and CDR2 sequences are ENHRY and SYGVKD. This CDR3 region has 20 residues. The CDR3 spells CAISESPGRGARISYNEQLF. CDR3 DNA: TGTGCCATCAGTGAGTCGCCCGGACGGGGGGCTAGGATCTCCTACAATGAGCAGCTCTTC.

As to this clonotype: Given the absence of the conserved phenylalanine or tryptophan at the CDR3 end, a read error is likely. J is TRBJ2-1 and V is TRBV6-2 or TRBV6-3; D tentatively reads TRBD1 or TRBD2 (5 bases each). Germline values: CDR1 MNHEY, CDR2 SVGEGT. V was trimmed by 7 bases and J by 4 bases, leaving 14 bases between them. This CDR3 region has 14 residues. CDR3 protein: CASTRDPLYNEQFI. The CDR3 bases are TGTGCCAGCACCAGGGACCCTCTTTACAATGAGCAGTTCATC.

For this clonotype: Compared with germline, one end of the junction differs, possibly owing to a read error. V usage is TRBV6-2 or TRBV6-3 and J usage is TRBJ2-3; D tentatively fits TRBD1 or TRBD2 (5 bases each). The length of the CDR3 is 14 residues. Germline CDR1 reads MNHEY; CDR2 reads SVGEGT. CDR3 protein: CTSGETASTDMQYF. The DNA for the CDR3 is TGTACCAGCGGTGAGACAGCCTCCACAGATATGCAGTATTTT.

Notes on this clonotype: A read error may be the cause here, since a much bigger clone is one base away. This chain uses TRBV7-9 with TRBJ1-2; weak D call: TRBD1 (6 bases). V was shortened by 3 bases and J by 5 bases, with 10 bases between the two germline ends. The CDR3 sequence is 13 residues long. Germline CDR1 SEHNR, CDR2 FQNEAQ (reference sequence). DNA for the CDR3: TGTGCCAGCAGCTTCACAGGGCAGTATGGCTACACCTTC. It translates to CASSFTGQYGYTF.

As regards this clonotype: Its ends do not fully match the called genes, so a read error is possible. DNA of the CDR3: TGTGCCGGCAGTTACTCGGGACTAGCGGGAGTGAGCGAGCAGTACTTT. Residues: CAGSYSGLAGVSEQYF. The chain links TRBV6-5 to TRBJ2-7; 14 bases match TRBD2. This CDR3 region has 16 residues. Germline CDR1 reads MNHEY; CDR2 reads SVGAGI.

The V call is TRBV29-1, the J call TRBJ1-4; tentative D call: TRBD1 (5 bases). Germline V lookup: CDR1 SQVTM, CDR2 ANQGSEA. The CDR3 is made up of 14 amino acids. Trimming shortened V by 8 bases and J by 6 bases, and 19 bases separated the two germline ends. The chain's CDR3 is CSLGMGGPDEKLFF. DNA for the CDR3: TGCAGCCTTGGGATGGGGGGTCCGGATGAAAAACTGTTTTTT.

In this sample, this clonotype turned up once. Here the CDR3 omits its conserved ending phenylalanine or tryptophan, so a read error is the likely source. The rearrangement uses TRBV11-2 and TRBJ1-5; D remains unclear. Germline CDR1 SGHAT, CDR2 FQNNGV. Trimming took 6 bases from V and 7 from J, leaving 10 bases between them. CDR3 length: 12 residues. The CDR3 bases are TGTGCCAGCAGTTCGCCGCAGCAGCCCCAGCATCTT. It encodes CASSSPQQPQHL.

Worth noting for this clonotype: At one end, the junction sequence differs from germline, possibly due to a read error. The CDR3 bases are TGCGCCAGCAGCCAAGTTGTGACGCTATCCTACAAGCAGTATTTC. It codes for CASSQVVTLSYKQYF. The V gene is TRBV4-1, the J gene TRBJ2-7; D gene uncertain. The CDR3 loop spans 15 amino acids. In germline, CDR1 is MGHRA, CDR2 YSYEKL.

As concerns this clonotype: The germline gene is not matched at one end of the junction; a read error may be the cause. This rearrangement joins TRBV11-2 to TRBJ2-7; D is ambiguous. This CDR3 is 13 amino acids long. Germline lookup yields CDR1 SGHAT and CDR2 FQNNGV. In nucleotides, the CDR3 is TGTACCAGCTCCAAAGAGGCGCTCTACGAGCAGTACTTC. This codes for CTSSKEALYEQYF.

Comments on this clonotype: A junction end diverges from the germline sequence, so it may reflect a read error. The chain uses TRBV13 and TRBJ2-7; D not resolved. Germline V CDR1 and CDR2: PRHDT, FYEKMQ (reference sequence). CDR3 length: 14 residues. The CDR3 protein is CTSSLALPQGKQYF. The CDR3 nucleotides are TGTACCAGCAGCTTAGCCCTCCCCCAAGGGAAGCAGTACTTC.

In the case of this clonotype: Since a much larger clone is just one base distant, this may be a read error. The rearrangement uses TRBV5-1 and TRBJ1-1; no definite D call. V was cut by 6 bases and J by 6 bases, with 21 bases left in between. The CDR3 sequence is 15 residues long. The V gene's germline CDR1 is SGHRS and CDR2 YFSETQ. This CDR3 is CASNPEDALRAEAFF. The CDR3 DNA sequence: TGCGCCAGCAACCCGGAGGACGCTCTTCGGGCTGAAGCTTTCTTT.

In the case of this clonotype: The junction differs from germline at one of its ends, possibly a read error. The V call is TRBV11-1, the J call TRBJ2-3; D might be TRBD2 (6 bases). There are 16 residues in the CDR3. CDR1 and CDR2 from the germline V gene are SGHAT and FQDESV (reference sequence). CDR3 residues: CASSKGLAVSTNTQYF. For the CDR3, the DNA is TGTGCCAGCAGTAAGGGACTTGCGGTTAGCACAAATACGCAGTATTTT. Supplemented by reference TRBV11-1 and TRBJ2-3, the full variable domain reads EAEVAQSPRYKITEKSQAVAFWCDPISGHATLYWYRQILGQGPELLVQFQDESVVDDSQLPKDRFSAERLKGVDSTLKIQPAELGDSAMYLCASSKGLAVSTNTQYFGPGTRLTVL.

This clonotype was counted ten times or more. The genes are TRBV28 and TRBJ1-1, with a possible D match to TRBD1 (5 bases). Per germline, CDR1 MDHEN and CDR2 SYDVKM. CDR3 length equals 15 residues. V was shortened by 7 bases and J by 1 base, with 16 bases between the two germline ends. This chain's CDR3 is CASIPATGGNTEAFF. The CDR3 nucleotides are TGTGCCAGCATTCCCGCGACGGGGGGGAACACTGAAGCTTTCTTT.